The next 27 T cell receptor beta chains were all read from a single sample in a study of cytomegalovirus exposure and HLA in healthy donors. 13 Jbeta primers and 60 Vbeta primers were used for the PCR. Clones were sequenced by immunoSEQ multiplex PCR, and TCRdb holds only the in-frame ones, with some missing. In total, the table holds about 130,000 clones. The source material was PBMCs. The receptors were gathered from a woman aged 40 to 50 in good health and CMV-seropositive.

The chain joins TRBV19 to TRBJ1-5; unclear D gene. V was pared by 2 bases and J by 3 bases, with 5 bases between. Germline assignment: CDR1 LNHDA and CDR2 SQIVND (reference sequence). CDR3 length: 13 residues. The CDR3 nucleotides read TGTGCCAGTAGTATACAGTTCAATCAGCCCCAGCATTTT. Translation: CASSIQFNQPQHF.

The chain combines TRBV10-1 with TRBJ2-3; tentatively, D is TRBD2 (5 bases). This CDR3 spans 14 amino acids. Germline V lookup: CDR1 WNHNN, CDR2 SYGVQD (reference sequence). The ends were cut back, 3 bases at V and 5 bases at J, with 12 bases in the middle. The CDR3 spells CASSEAGVVDTQYF. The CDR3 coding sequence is TGCGCCAGCAGTGAAGCCGGGGTAGTAGATACGCAGTATTTT.

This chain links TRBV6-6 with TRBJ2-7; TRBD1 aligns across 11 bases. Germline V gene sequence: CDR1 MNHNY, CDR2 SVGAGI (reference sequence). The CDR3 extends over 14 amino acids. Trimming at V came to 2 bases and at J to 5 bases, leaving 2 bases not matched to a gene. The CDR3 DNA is TGTGCCAGCAGTTACGCGGGACAGGGGGACGAGCAGTACTTC. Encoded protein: CASSYAGQGDEQYF.

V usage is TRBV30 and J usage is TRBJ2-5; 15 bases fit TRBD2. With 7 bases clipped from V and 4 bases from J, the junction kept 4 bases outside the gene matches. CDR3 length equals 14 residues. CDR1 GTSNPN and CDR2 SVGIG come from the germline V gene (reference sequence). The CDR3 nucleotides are TGTGCCTCCAGGACTAGCGGGAGGGGAGAGACCCAGTACTTC. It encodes CASRTSGRGETQYF.

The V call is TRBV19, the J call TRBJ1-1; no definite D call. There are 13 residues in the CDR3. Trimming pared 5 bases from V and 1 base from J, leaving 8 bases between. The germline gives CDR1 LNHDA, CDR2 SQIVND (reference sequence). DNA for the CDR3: TGTGCCAGTAGTGGCGCGGCGAACACTGAAGCTTTCTTT. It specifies CASSGAANTEAFF.

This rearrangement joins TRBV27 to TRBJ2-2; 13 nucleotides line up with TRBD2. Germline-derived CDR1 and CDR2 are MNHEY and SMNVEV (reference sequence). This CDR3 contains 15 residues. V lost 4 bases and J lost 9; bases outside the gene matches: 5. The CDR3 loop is CASSWGTSGKRELFF. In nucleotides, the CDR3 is TGTGCCAGCAGTTGGGGGACTAGCGGGAAGCGGGAGCTGTTTTTT.

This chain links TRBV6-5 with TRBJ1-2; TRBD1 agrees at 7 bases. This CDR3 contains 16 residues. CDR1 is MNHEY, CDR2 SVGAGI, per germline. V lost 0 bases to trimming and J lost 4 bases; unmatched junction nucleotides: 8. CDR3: CASSYSSTGNFYGYTF. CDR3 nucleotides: TGTGCCAGCAGTTACTCCTCGACAGGGAACTTCTATGGCTACACCTTC.

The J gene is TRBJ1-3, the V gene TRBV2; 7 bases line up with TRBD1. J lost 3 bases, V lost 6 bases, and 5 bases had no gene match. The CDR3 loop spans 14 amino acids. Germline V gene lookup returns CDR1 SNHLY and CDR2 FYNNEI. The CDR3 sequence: CASRGDRVGNTIYF. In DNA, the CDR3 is TGTGCCAGCAGGGGCGACAGGGTTGGAAACACCATATATTTT. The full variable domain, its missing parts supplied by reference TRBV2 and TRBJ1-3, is EPEVTQTPSHQVTQMGQEVILRCVPISNHLYFYWYRQILGQKVEFLVSFYNNEISEKSEIFDDQFSVERPDGSNFTLKIRSTKLEDSAMYFCASRGDRVGNTIYFGEGSWLTVV.

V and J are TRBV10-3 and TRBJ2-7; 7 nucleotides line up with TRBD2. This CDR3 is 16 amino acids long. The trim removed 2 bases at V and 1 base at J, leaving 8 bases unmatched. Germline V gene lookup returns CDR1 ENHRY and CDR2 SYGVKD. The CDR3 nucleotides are TGTGCCATCAGTGAGGGAACTAGCGCGCCTTCCTACGAGCAGTACTTC. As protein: CAISEGTSAPSYEQYF.

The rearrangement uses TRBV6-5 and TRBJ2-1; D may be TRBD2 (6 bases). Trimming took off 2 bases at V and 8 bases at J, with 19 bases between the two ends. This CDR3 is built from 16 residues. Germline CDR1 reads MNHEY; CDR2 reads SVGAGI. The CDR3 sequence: CASSYRDLGMIDEQFF. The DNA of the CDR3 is TGTGCCAGCAGTTACCGGGACTTAGGGATGATCGATGAGCAGTTCTTC.

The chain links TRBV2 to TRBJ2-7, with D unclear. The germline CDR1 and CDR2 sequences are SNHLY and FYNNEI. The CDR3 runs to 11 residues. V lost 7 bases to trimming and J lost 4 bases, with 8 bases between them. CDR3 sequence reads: CASMTFYEQYF. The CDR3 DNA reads TGTGCCAGCATGACTTTTTACGAGCAGTACTTC.

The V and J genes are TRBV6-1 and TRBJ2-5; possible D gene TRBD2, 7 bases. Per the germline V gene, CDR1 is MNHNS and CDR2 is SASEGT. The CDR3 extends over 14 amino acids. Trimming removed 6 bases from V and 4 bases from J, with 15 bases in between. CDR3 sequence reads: CASRGGAARETQYF. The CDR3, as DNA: TGTGCCAGCAGGGGGGGGGCCGCAAGAGAGACCCAGTACTTC.

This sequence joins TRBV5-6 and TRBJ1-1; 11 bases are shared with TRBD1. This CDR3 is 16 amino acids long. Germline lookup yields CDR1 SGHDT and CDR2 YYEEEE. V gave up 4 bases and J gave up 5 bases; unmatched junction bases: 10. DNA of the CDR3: TGTGCCAGCAGCCGCCGGGACAGGGGGTTAGGGACTGAAGCTTTCTTT. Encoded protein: CASSRRDRGLGTEAFF. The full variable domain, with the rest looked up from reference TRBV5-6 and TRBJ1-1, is DAGVTQSPTHLIKTRGQQVTLRCSPKSGHDTVSWYQQALGQGPQFIFQYYEEEERQRGNFPDRFSGHQFPNYSSELNVNALLLGDSALYLCASSRRDRGLGTEAFFGQGTRLTVV.

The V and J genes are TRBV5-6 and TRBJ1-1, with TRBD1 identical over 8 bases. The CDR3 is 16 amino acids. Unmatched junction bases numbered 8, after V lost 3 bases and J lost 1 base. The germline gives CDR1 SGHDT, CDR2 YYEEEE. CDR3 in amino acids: CASSWTGKSPNTEAFF. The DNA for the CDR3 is TGTGCCAGCAGCTGGACAGGGAAATCCCCGAACACTGAAGCTTTCTTT.

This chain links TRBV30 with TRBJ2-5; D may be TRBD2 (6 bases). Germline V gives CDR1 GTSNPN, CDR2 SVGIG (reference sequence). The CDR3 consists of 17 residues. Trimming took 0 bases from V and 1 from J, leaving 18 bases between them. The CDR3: CAWSVTRRVGGQETQYF. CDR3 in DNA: TGTGCCTGGAGTGTGACCCGGCGCGTGGGGGGCCAAGAGACCCAGTACTTC.

Here the CDR3 reads CASKENSGNEQFF. In DNA, the CDR3 is TGTGCCAGCAAGGAGAATTCGGGCAATGAGCAGTTCTTC. This chain links TRBV5-4 with TRBJ2-1; D is ambiguous. There are 13 residues in the CDR3. From germline, CDR1 is SGHNT and CDR2 YYREEE (reference sequence). V was trimmed by 6 bases and J by 6 bases, leaving 13 bases between them.

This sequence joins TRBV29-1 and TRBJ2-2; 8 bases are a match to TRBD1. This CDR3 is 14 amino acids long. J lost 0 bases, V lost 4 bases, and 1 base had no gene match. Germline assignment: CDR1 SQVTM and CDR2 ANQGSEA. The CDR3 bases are TGCAGCGTTGGACAGGGGCCGAACACCGGGGAGCTGTTTTTT. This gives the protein CSVGQGPNTGELFF.

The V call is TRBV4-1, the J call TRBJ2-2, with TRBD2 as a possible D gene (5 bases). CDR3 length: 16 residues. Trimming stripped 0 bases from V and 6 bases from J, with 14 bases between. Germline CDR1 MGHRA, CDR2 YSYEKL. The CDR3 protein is CASSQEGGMAAGELFF. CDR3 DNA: TGCGCCAGCAGCCAAGAAGGAGGCATGGCGGCCGGGGAGCTGTTTTTT.

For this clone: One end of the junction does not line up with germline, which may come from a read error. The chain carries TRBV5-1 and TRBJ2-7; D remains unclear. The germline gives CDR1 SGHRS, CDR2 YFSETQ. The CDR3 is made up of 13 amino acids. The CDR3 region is CSSSLASTDKQYF. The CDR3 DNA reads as TGCTCCAGCAGCTTGGCCTCCACTGACAAGCAGTACTTC.

The DNA of the CDR3 is TGTGCCAGCAGCTTACCAGGGGGCTCGCCCTACGAGCAGTACTTC. This gives the protein CASSLPGGSPYEQYF. The chain uses TRBV5-4 and TRBJ2-7; the match to TRBD1 covers 8 bases. Trimming at V came to 2 bases and at J to 2 bases, leaving 6 bases not matched to a gene. Germline V gene sequence: CDR1 SGHNT, CDR2 YYREEE (reference sequence). The CDR3 extends over 15 amino acids. Filled out from reference TRBV5-4 and TRBJ2-7, the complete variable domain reads ETGVTQSPTHLIKTRGQQVTLRCSSQSGHNTVSWYQQALGQGPQFIFQYYREEENGRGNFPPRFSGLQFPNYSSELNVNALELDDSALYLCASSLPGGSPYEQYFGPGTRLTVT.

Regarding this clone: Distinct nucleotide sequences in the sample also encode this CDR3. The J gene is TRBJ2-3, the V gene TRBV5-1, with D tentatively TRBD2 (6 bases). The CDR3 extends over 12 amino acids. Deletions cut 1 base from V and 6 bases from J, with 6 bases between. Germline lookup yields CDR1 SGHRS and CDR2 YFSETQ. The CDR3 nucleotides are TGCGCCAGCAGCTTGACTAGCGATACGCAGTATTTT. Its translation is CASSLTSDTQYF.

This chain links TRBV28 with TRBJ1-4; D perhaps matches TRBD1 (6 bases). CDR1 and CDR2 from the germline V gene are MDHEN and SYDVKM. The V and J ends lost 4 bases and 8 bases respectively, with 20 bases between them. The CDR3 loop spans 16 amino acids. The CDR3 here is CASSYGSNREREKLFF. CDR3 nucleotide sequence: TGTGCCAGCAGTTACGGATCCAACAGGGAACGCGAAAAACTGTTTTTT.

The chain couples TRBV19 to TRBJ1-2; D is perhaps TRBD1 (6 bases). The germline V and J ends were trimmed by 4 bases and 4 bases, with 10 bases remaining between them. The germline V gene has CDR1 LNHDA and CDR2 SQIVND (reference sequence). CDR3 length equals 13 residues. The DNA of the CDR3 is TGTGCCAGTAGTAACAGGGCGCTCTATGGCTACACCTTC. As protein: CASSNRALYGYTF.

The CDR3 nucleotides are TGTGCCAGCAGCCCACGAGGGGGGGAGGACACTGAAGCTTTCTTT. It yields the protein CASSPRGGEDTEAFF. V is TRBV11-2 and J is TRBJ1-1; a possible D gene is TRBD1 (6 bases). Trimming shortened V by 5 bases and J by 3 bases, and 16 bases separated the two germline ends. Germline V gene sequence: CDR1 SGHAT, CDR2 FQNNGV. CDR3 size: 15 residues.

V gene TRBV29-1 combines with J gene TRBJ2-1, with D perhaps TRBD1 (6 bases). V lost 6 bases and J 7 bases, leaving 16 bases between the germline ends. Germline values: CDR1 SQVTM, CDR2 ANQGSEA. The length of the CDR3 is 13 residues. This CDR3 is CSVAVNQGNEQFF. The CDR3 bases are TGCAGCGTGGCAGTGAATCAGGGGAATGAGCAGTTCTTC.

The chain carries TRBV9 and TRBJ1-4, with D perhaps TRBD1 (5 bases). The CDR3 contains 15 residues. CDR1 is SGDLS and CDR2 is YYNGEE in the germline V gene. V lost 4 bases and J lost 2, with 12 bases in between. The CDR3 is CASSSHGGTNEKLFF. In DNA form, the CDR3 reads TGTGCCAGCAGCTCCCACGGGGGGACTAATGAAAAACTGTTTTTT.

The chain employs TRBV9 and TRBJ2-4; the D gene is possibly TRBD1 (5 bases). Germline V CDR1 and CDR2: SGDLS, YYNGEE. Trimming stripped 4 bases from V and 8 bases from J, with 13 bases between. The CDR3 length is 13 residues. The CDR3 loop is CASSLGPRDIQYF. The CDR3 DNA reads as TGTGCCAGCAGCCTGGGGCCTCGGGACATTCAGTACTTC.